Shown below are 3 T cell receptor beta chains from a single sample sequenced in a study of OX40 agonist ivuxolimab in advanced cancers. Only in-frame clones appear in the TCRdb table, and some are missing; sequencing was by immunoSEQ multiplex PCR. The sample holds 39,000 or so clones; roughly nine tenths are singletons and the top ten take roughly 0.57%. The sequencing here drew on CD4+ or CD8+ T cells sorted from blood, taken in a trial of the OX40 agonist ivuxolimab. The receptors shown here come from an adult with an advanced solid tumor such as melanoma, head and neck, liver or kidney cancer.

A word on this clone: The sample contains more than one DNA sequence encoding this CDR3. The rearrangement joins TRBV30 to TRBJ1-2; 7 bases agree with TRBD1. V shed 2 bases and J 5 bases; nucleotides not matched to a gene: 5. Germline CDR1 is GTSNPN and CDR2 is SVGIG (reference sequence). The CDR3 length is 13 residues. The CDR3 DNA reads TGTGCCTGGAGTAGGGACAGACCTTATGGCTACACCTTC. Protein: CAWSRDRPYGYTF. The whole variable domain, filled in from reference TRBV30 and TRBJ1-2, reads SQTIHQWPATLVQPVGSPLSLECTVEGTSNPNLYWYRQAAGRGLQLLFYSVGIGQISSEVPQNLSASRPQDRQFILSSKKLLLSDSGFYLCAWSRDRPYGYTFGSGTRLTVV.

V usage is TRBV4-2 and J usage is TRBJ2-7, with 8 bases that match TRBD2. The CDR3 is made up of 17 amino acids. The trim removed 0 bases at V and 2 bases at J, leaving 9 bases unmatched. CDR1 LGHNA and CDR2 YNFKEQ come from the germline V gene. CDR3 residues: CASSQDSGAGVPYEQYF. The CDR3 DNA follows: TGTGCCAGCAGCCAAGATTCCGGAGCGGGGGTGCCCTACGAGCAGTACTTC.

The rearrangement links TRBV7-2 to TRBJ1-4; D is possibly TRBD1 (6 bases). The V gene's germline CDR1 is SGHTA and CDR2 FQGNSA. The V gene lost 4 bases and the J gene lost 7 bases, with 16 bases spanning the gap. There are 15 residues in the CDR3. Written as DNA, the CDR3 is TGTGCCAGCAGCTGGATGTCGGGGGCGGGTGAAAAACTGTTTTTT. As protein: CASSWMSGAGEKLFF.